This T cell receptor beta chain originates from a study of blood T cell repertoires in COVID-19. Study context: The United States, Italy and Spain supplied acute and convalescent COVID-19 samples.

The CDR3 runs 15 residues. The germline CDR1 and CDR2 sequences are SGHRS and YFSETQ. Unmatched junction bases numbered 9, after V lost 3 bases and J lost 9 bases. Per the original methods: Reference gene primer amplification gave nucleated cell count estimates. The protocol was immunoSEQ multiplex PCR, while the TCRdb copy is restricted to in-frame clones and leaves out a portion. The V and J calls and clone size are taken from that table; D and trimming were inferred from the DNA. The table has about 100,000 clones, roughly 79% seen once. The chain is built from TRBV5-1 and TRBJ2-1, with 10 bases that match TRBD2. The origin of this receptor is a man between 65 and 79 years old with active or convalescent COVID-19. Sequencing input: peripheral blood. The DNA for the CDR3 is TGCGCCAGCAGCTACCTAACTAGCGGGGAGGGTGAGCAGTTCTTC. This codes for CASSYLTSGEGEQFF.